The 23 T cell receptor beta chains below all came from one sample that was sequenced in a study of read filtering for tumor transcriptome and immune sequencing (dated by TCRdb to 2018 to 2021). The sequencing machine was an Illumina HiSeq 4000. Starting from 400 to 450 ng RNA, TCR libraries were constructed with the Immunoverse kit using molecular barcoded adaptors that cover the alpha/delta and beta/gamma chains. TCRdb redid the processing of the public reads, applying fastp at Q25 and MiXCR, and retained in-frame beta chains. Rows matching on CDR3 protein sequence are summarized as one entry with the most common DNA and genes. This sample comprises about 60,000 distinct CDR3 sequences, over 11% of them detected only once. The ten biggest clones cover 45% of the sample. The sequenced sample was a population of CD138-negative cells sorted from bone marrow. According to the study, the label for this sample's cell subset or site signals: bone marrow mononuclear cells depleted of CD138+ plasma/myeloma cells by negative magnetic selection. These receptors came from a donor at least 40 years old with multiple myeloma.

This clonotype showed up many times. This sequence joins TRBV27 and TRBJ1-2; D may be TRBD1 (5 bases). Between the trimmed V and J ends, which lost 6 bases and 8 bases, there was a span of 10 bases. Per the germline V gene, CDR1 is MNHEY and CDR2 is SMNVEV (reference sequence). The CDR3 extends over 11 amino acids. CDR3 nucleotide sequence: TGTGCCAGCAGAGGGGCTTGGGGCTACACCTTC. This encodes CASRGAWGYTF.

V gene TRBV7-2 combines with J gene TRBJ2-7; tentative D call: TRBD2 (7 bases). Trimming shortened V by 6 bases and J by 7 bases, and 16 bases separated the two germline ends. Germline values: CDR1 SGHTA, CDR2 FQGNSA. This CDR3 region has 13 residues. The chain's CDR3 is CASSTNREGEQYF. The CDR3 DNA reads TGTGCCAGCAGTACCAACAGGGAGGGGGAGCAGTACTTC.

This clonotype was picked up a small number of times. The chain links TRBV12-3 or TRBV12-4 to TRBJ1-2; a possible D gene is TRBD1 (5 bases). CDR3 length: 17 amino acids. V dropped 3 bases and J dropped 8 bases, with 25 bases sitting between them. The DNA of the CDR3 is TGTGCCAGCAGTTTCTCCCGGGACCACCTTATTTTGAGAGGCTACACCTTC. This sequence encodes CASSFSRDHLILRGYTF.

In its sample, this clonotype was seen many times. This chain uses TRBV4-3 with TRBJ2-1; TRBD2 matches 7 bases. Germline V gene data show CDR1 as LGHNA and CDR2 as YSLEER. Losses at the gene ends were 1 base for V and 2 bases for J; bases not matched to a gene: 8. The CDR3 totals 17 residues. CDR3 loop: CASSQGEGSGPYNEQFF. CDR3 DNA sequence: TGCGCCAGCAGCCAAGGGGAGGGATCGGGTCCCTACAATGAGCAGTTCTTC.

A remark on this clonotype: Possible read error: a much larger clone is one base away. The chain recombines TRBV3-1 with TRBJ2-3; no clear D. The CDR3 sequence is 15 residues long. Germline V gives CDR1 LGHDT, CDR2 YNNKEL (reference sequence). V was shortened by 4 bases and J by 1 base, with 12 bases between the two germline ends. Here the CDR3 reads CASSPRDLRTDTQYF. The CDR3 DNA follows: TGTGCCAGCAGCCCCCGTGACTTACGCACAGATACGCAGTATTTT.

This clonotype was detected many times. The chain joins TRBV6-2 or TRBV6-3 to TRBJ2-7; D unclear. The germline V gene encodes CDR1 MNHEY and CDR2 SVGEGT. Trimming cost V 2 bases and J 7 bases, with 12 bases left between them. The CDR3 consists of 13 residues. The CDR3 region has the DNA TGTGCCAGCAGTTACCAGTTGGGCTGGGAGCAGTACTTC. This codes for CASSYQLGWEQYF.

Points on this clonotype: An end of the junction differs from the germline gene, which may be a read error. The V and J genes are TRBV29-1 and TRBJ2-2; weak D call: TRBD2 (5 bases). From germline, CDR1 is SQVTM and CDR2 ANQGSEA. The CDR3 consists of 14 residues. CDR3 residues: CSVEADINTGEPLF. The CDR3, as DNA: TGCAGCGTTGAGGCAGATATTAACACCGGGGAGCCGTTGTTT.

This clonotype was picked up many times. V and J are TRBV11-2 and TRBJ2-3; maybe TRBD1 (7 bases). The germline gives CDR1 SGHAT, CDR2 FQNNGV. Trimming stripped 2 bases from V and 5 bases from J, with 20 bases between. This CDR3 region has 17 residues. The CDR3 protein is CASSLWRATGEIDTQYF. CDR3 sequence (DNA): TGTGCCAGCAGCTTATGGAGGGCCACAGGGGAGATAGATACGCAGTATTTT.

In regard to this clonotype: This could be a read error, since a much larger clone is one nucleotide away. The chain employs TRBV29-1 and TRBJ2-7; D is possibly TRBD1 or TRBD2 (5 bases each). CDR1 and CDR2 (germline): SQVTM, ANQGSEA. There are 12 residues in the CDR3. DNA of the CDR3: TGCAGCGTTGAGGGGGTCTCCTACGAGCCGTACTTC. Amino acid sequence: CSVEGVSYEPYF.

This clonotype showed up many times. This sequence joins TRBV6-2 or TRBV6-3 and TRBJ2-7; 8 bases are a match to TRBD1. This CDR3 is built from 14 residues. CDR1 and CDR2 from the germline V gene are MNHEY and SVGEGT. V gave up 4 bases and J gave up 5 bases; unmatched junction bases: 7. CDR3 loop: CASSFGGTGNEQYF. CDR3 in DNA: TGTGCCAGCAGTTTCGGCGGGACAGGCAACGAGCAGTACTTC.

This clonotype was seen ten or more times. The chain recombines TRBV5-1 with TRBJ2-7; D unresolved. This CDR3 is 14 amino acids long. Germline values: CDR1 SGHRS, CDR2 YFSETQ. Trimming left V 2 bases short and J 2 bases short, with 11 bases between. This chain's CDR3 is CASSFGQQTYEQYF. The CDR3 DNA sequence: TGCGCCAGCAGCTTCGGTCAGCAGACCTACGAGCAGTACTTC.

This clonotype was seen more than once but under ten times. This chain links TRBV5-6 with TRBJ2-1; D unresolved. Germline V gene sequence: CDR1 SGHDT, CDR2 YYEEEE. The CDR3 extends over 14 amino acids. Trimming removed 1 base from V and 6 bases from J, with 11 bases in between. The CDR3 nucleotides read TGTGCCAGCAGCTTGTGGAACTCCCCCAATGAGCAGTTCTTC. This sequence encodes CASSLWNSPNEQFF. Full variable domain (remainder filled in from reference TRBV5-6 and TRBJ2-1): DAGVTQSPTHLIKTRGQQVTLRCSPKSGHDTVSWYQQALGQGPQFIFQYYEEEERQRGNFPDRFSGHQFPNYSSELNVNALLLGDSALYLCASSLWNSPNEQFFGPGTRLTVL.

The chain combines TRBV29-1 with TRBJ2-5, with 9 positions matching TRBD1. This CDR3 region has 12 residues. The V gene end was trimmed by 4 bases and the J gene end by 4 bases; junction bases not matched to a gene: 1. Germline lookup yields CDR1 SQVTM and CDR2 ANQGSEA. CDR3 protein: CSVATGGETQYF. The CDR3 DNA sequence: TGCAGCGTTGCGACAGGGGGAGAGACCCAGTACTTC.

This clonotype has a handful of counts. The rearrangement links TRBV15 to TRBJ2-2; 8 positions match TRBD2. V shed 8 bases, J shed 1 base, and the junction held 6 bases outside the gene matches. Per the germline V gene, CDR1 is LNHNV and CDR2 is YYDKDF (reference sequence). The CDR3 is 15 amino acids. CDR3 sequence (DNA): TGTGCCACCGAGACTAGCGAGGGGAACACCGGGGAGCTGTTTTTT. It codes for CATETSEGNTGELFF.

This clonotype was seen many times. The chain recombines TRBV29-1 with TRBJ2-7, with 10 bases that match TRBD1. Germline assignment: CDR1 SQVTM and CDR2 ANQGSEA. V trimming: 0 bases; J trimming: 3 bases; junction bases outside the gene matches: 8. There are 16 residues in the CDR3. CDR3 protein: CSVEEPGQGFGYEQYF. The DNA of the CDR3 is TGCAGCGTTGAAGAGCCGGGACAGGGGTTCGGCTACGAGCAGTACTTC.

This clonotype was observed many times. The chain links TRBV12-3 or TRBV12-4 to TRBJ2-2; D unresolved. This CDR3 comprises 14 residues. V was pared by 1 base and J by 0 bases, with 3 bases between. CDR3 in amino acids: CASSLGPNTGELFF. CDR3 in DNA: TGTGCCAGCAGTTTAGGGCCGAACACCGGGGAGCTGTTTTTT.

This clonotype showed up many times. The V gene is TRBV7-2, the J gene TRBJ2-1, with a weak D call TRBD1 (6 bases). V was cut by 3 bases and J by 9 bases, with 12 bases left in between. Germline V gene sequence: CDR1 SGHTA, CDR2 FQGNSA. The CDR3 sequence is 13 residues long. The CDR3 DNA reads as TGTGCCAGCAGCTTCGAAGACAGGTCTGAGCAGTTCTTC. Translated, it gives CASSFEDRSEQFF.

This clonotype was picked up many times. CDR3 region: CASSLGREGFYEQYF. The CDR3 nucleotides are TGTGCCAGCAGTTTGGGGCGGGAGGGATTTTACGAGCAGTACTTC. The gene calls are TRBV27 and TRBJ2-7; 9 nucleotides align to TRBD2. V was pared by 3 bases and J by 4 bases, with 7 bases of the junction left unmatched. CDR3 length equals 15 residues. Germline lookup yields CDR1 MNHEY and CDR2 SMNVEV (reference sequence).

Ten or more counts support this clonotype. This chain joins TRBV29-1 and TRBJ2-7; unclear D gene. CDR1 is SQVTM, CDR2 ANQGSEA, per germline. This CDR3 comprises 13 residues. The germline V and J ends were trimmed by 6 bases and 0 bases, with 12 bases remaining between them. CDR3 sequence (DNA): TGCAGCGTCGAGTCAACCCGCTCCTACGAGCAGTACTTC. This codes for CSVESTRSYEQYF.

In the case of this clonotype: The junction departs from the called germline gene at one end, perhaps through a read error. DNA of the CDR3: TGCGGCGTTGATCGTCCTAACACCGGGGAGCTGTTTTTT. Its translation: CGVDRPNTGELFF. The rearrangement links TRBV29-1 to TRBJ2-2; D is undetermined. CDR3 size: 13 residues. Germline lookup yields CDR1 SQVTM and CDR2 ANQGSEA.

This clonotype was counted only a few times. This rearrangement joins TRBV19 to TRBJ1-5; no firm D call. CDR3 length: 13 amino acids. Germline CDR1 and CDR2: LNHDA and SQIVND (reference sequence). Trimming removed 6 bases at V and 5 bases at J, with 11 bases between. CDR3 nucleotides: TGTGCCAGTAGCATGGGGTTGTATCAGCCCCAGCATTTT. Its translation: CASSMGLYQPQHF.

This sequence joins TRBV7-3 and TRBJ2-2; weak D call: TRBD1 (6 bases). Trimming removed 2 bases from V and 8 bases from J, with 15 bases in between. The CDR3 spans 15 residues. Germline V lookup: CDR1 SGHTA, CDR2 FQGTGA. CDR3 DNA sequence: TGTGCCAGCAGCTTACAGGGGCCCAACAGAGGGGAGCTGTTTTTT. It specifies CASSLQGPNRGELFF. Supplemented by reference TRBV7-3 and TRBJ2-2, the full variable domain reads GAGVSQTPSNKVTEKGKYVELRCDPISGHTALYWYRQSLGQGPEFLIYFQGTGAADDSGLPNDRFFAVRPEGSVSTLKIQRTERGDSAVYLCASSLQGPNRGELFFGEGSRLTVL.

This clonotype has ten or more counts. CDR3 in amino acids: CASSQEFRTSGKIEQFF. As DNA, the CDR3 is TGCGCCAGCAGCCAAGAATTTAGGACTAGCGGGAAGATTGAGCAGTTCTTC. This chain connects TRBV4-1 to TRBJ2-1; TRBD2 agrees at 12 bases. J lost 9 bases, V lost 0 bases, and 9 bases had no gene match. This CDR3 has 17 amino acids. Per germline, CDR1 MGHRA and CDR2 YSYEKL.